This TCR beta chain was recorded in a study of T cells in localized non-small cell lung cancer. Study-level points and caveats: When the top 100 tumor clones were examined, a median around 61 of them also appeared in the adjacent lung, which was paired and uninvolved. An association was observed between higher blood T cell density and longer overall survival. Adjacent uninvolved lung had the highest clonality, suggesting focused antigen responses.

The CDR3 consists of 16 residues. Germline values: CDR1 LGHNA, CDR2 YNFKEQ. V was trimmed by 0 bases and J by 0 bases, leaving 9 bases between them. Some clones are missing from TCRdb's copy, which holds only in-frame ones; the method was immunoSEQ multiplex PCR. In the table there are 13,000 or so clones, around nine tenths of which are singletons. In the case of this clone: As yet, its antigen is unknown.

This TCR derives from a man aged 40 to 69 with stage III lung adenocarcinoma. The V gene is TRBV4-2, the J gene TRBJ1-5; D unclear. Sequencing used peripheral blood mononuclear cells, obtained before any cancer treatment. The CDR3 nucleotides read TGTGCCAGCAGCCAAGATTCCCCCGGTAGCAATCAGCCCCAGCATTTT. This sequence encodes CASSQDSPGSNQPQHF.